This T cell receptor (beta chain) stems from a study of shared clonotypes between healthy human individuals. The CDR3 runs 16 residues. Germline V lookup: CDR1 LNHDA, CDR2 SQIVND (reference sequence). Losses at the gene ends were 9 bases for V and 4 bases for J; bases not matched to a gene: 15. Sequenced by immunoSEQ multiplex PCR; TCRdb stores in-frame clones only, minus some. The repertoire holds 2,500,000 or so clones, with about nine tenths as singletons. Researchers partitioned CD4+ cells into CD45RA+ naive and CD45RA-negative memory subsets. The specimen was naive CD4+ T cells from PBMCs. The sample's subset: CD45RA+ positively selected. The chain is built from TRBV19 and TRBJ2-3, with 8 nucleotides matching TRBD2. This sequence originates from a man between 18 and 29 years old in good health. Some clones in this sample may be carry-over from other donors' samples. CDR3 DNA sequence: TGTGCCAGCAATGTCGGACTAGCATCAGGGGCAGATACGCAGTATTTT. Amino acids: CASNVGLASGADTQYF.